These T cell receptor beta chains were read from a single sample in a study of tumor-infiltrating lymphocytes in primary liver carcinoma. One entry per CDR3 protein, called by TCRdb with MiXCR from the multiplex PCR reads. The repertoire has roughly 200,000 distinct CDR3 sequences, 85% of them found once; the top ten carry approximately 18%. Sequencing input: tumor tissue from primary liver carcinoma. All receptors come from a man between 35 and 55 years old with primary liver carcinoma and hepatitis B virus infection. The CDR3 runs from the conserved cysteine through the conserved F or W. The D gene is left open where the match is weak. Expanded clones are given a class, and other clones once, few, many or no size at all.

D,J,size,V,DNA,CDR3
.,TRBJ1-1,.,TRBV10-3,TGTGACATCAGTGATCACCAGAACATTGAAGCTTTCTTT,CDISDHQNIEAFF
TRBD2,TRBJ2-4,.,TRBV11-1,TGTGCCAGCAACTTTCCCGGGAGTAGCGGGACTAAAAACGTTCAGTACTTC,CASNFPGSSGTKNVQYF
.,TRBJ2-6,.,TRBV11-2,TGTGCCACCCAACGGACGCGCTCTGGGGTCAACATCCTGACTTTC,CATQRTRSGVNILTF
.,TRBJ2-2,.,TRBV11-2,TGTGTCAGCAGCGCAGACTCGGACGCCGGGGAGCTGTTTTTT,CVSSADSDAGELFF
TRBD2,TRBJ2-2,.,TRBV5-4,TGTGCCAGCAGCCGGGACTACTTCAACACCGTGGAGCTGTTTTTT,CASSRDYFNTVELFF
TRBD1,TRBJ2-7,.,TRBV6-6,TGTGCGAGCAGCCAGTCAGGGGGACCTGGCTACGAACAGTACTTC,CASSQSGGPGYEQYF
.,TRBJ1-5,.,TRBV10-3,TGTGGCATCAGTGTGGTACTTCAAGGTCAGCCCCAGCATTTT,CGISVVLQGQPQHF
TRBD1,TRBJ1-2,.,TRBV5-1,TGCGTCAGCAGCCCTTGGACAGGGCGCGATGGCTACACCTTC,CVSSPWTGRDGYTF
.,TRBJ2-6,.,TRBV6-5,TGTGCCAGCAGTTACGCTGAGTTCTCTGGGGCCAACATCCTGACTTTC,CASSYAEFSGANILTF
.,TRBJ2-6,.,TRBV4-2,TGTGCCAGCAGCCAAGAAGCAAGCTCTGGGGTCAGCGTCCTGACTTTC,CASSQEASSGVSVLTF
TRBD1,TRBJ2-7,once,TRBV29-1,TGCAGCGTTAGACAGGGATCCAATTCCTACGAGCAGTACTTC,CSVRQGSNSYEQYF
TRBD2,TRBJ2-4,.,TRBV11-1,TGTGCCACCAGCTTCCCCGGGACTAGTGGGACCAAAAGCATTCAGTACTTC,CATSFPGTSGTKSIQYF
.,TRBJ2-2,.,TRBV29-1,TGCAGCCTTCCGAGTCCAGGGGACGCGAACACCGGGGAGCTGTTTTTT,CSLPSPGDANTGELFF
.,TRBJ1-5,.,TRBV11-2,TGTGACAGCTGTTTAGTAGGGGTAACAGGGAGCAATCAGCCCCAGCATTTT,CDSCLVGVTGSNQPQHF
.,TRBJ2-3,.,TRBV29-1,TGCAGCGTTGCAGGGAGAAGCGGTAGCGGTAGAGCGCATTATTTT,CSVAGRSGSGRAHYF
.,TRBJ1-3,.,TRBV7-9,TGTGTCAGCAGTACCTATGGGTACACCATATATTTT,CVSSTYGYTIYF
.,TRBJ2-2,.,TRBV4-1,TGCACCAGCAGCCTTGGGGCAAAAGGGGAGCTGTTTTTT,CTSSLGAKGELFF
.,TRBJ2-7,.,TRBV11-2,TGTGCCAGCATGTTAGCGGTCGGCAAGCAGTACTTC,CASMLAVGKQYF
TRBD2,TRBJ2-2,few,TRBV5-5,TGTGCCAGCAGTGATCCGGGACTAGCTGGTTTCGCGATCACCGGGGAGCTGTTTTTT,CASSDPGLAGFAITGELFF
.,TRBJ1-1,.,TRBV30,TGTGCGTGGAGTGTAAGACCGGCCACTGAAGCTTTATTT,CAWSVRPATEALF
TRBD1,TRBJ2-7,.,TRBV12-3/TRBV12-4,TGTGCCAGCAGCCTCGGACAGGACAATGAGCAGTACTTC,CASSLGQDNEQYF
.,TRBJ2-3,many,TRBV30,TGTGCCTGGAGTGTACCTGGGCCGATAATAGATACGCAGTATTTT,CAWSVPGPIIDTQYF
.,TRBJ2-7,.,TRBV11-2,TGTGCCAGCAGATCTAACCGGAACTCCTACGAGCAGTTATTC,CASRSNRNSYEQLF
.,TRBJ2-2,.,TRBV10-1,TGTGGCAGCTTGGGGCTAGGCACTGCCGGGGAGCTGTTTTTT,CGSLGLGTAGELFF
.,TRBJ2-1,.,TRBV6-2/TRBV6-3,TGTGCCAGTATTTACTCTCTACGTGAGCAGTTCTTC,CASIYSLREQFF
TRBD1,TRBJ2-7,.,TRBV6-1,TGTCTCAGCACCCGGACAGGTTCCTACGAGCAGTACTTC,CLSTRTGSYEQYF
.,TRBJ2-2,.,TRBV11-3,TGTCTCAGCAGCTTAAACGCGAACACCGGGGAGCTTTTTTTT,CLSSLNANTGELFF
.,TRBJ2-3,.,TRBV11-2,TGTGCCGGCAGCCTAAAAGGGGGAATGACGAATCAGCCTCAGTATTTT,CAGSLKGGMTNQPQYF
.,TRBJ2-1,many,TRBV6-2/TRBV6-3,TGTGCCAGCAGTTACAGCAGGGACCGCTCCTACAATGAGCAGTTCTTC,CASSYSRDRSYNEQFF
TRBD1,TRBJ2-1,.,TRBV4-2,TGTGTCAGCAGCCACGTCGGGGGACAGGGGAACAATGAGCGGTTCTTC,CVSSHVGGQGNNERFF
.,TRBJ1-5,.,TRBV30,TGTGCCTGGACGGTGTCTGAAGATCAGCCTCAGCAGTTT,CAWTVSEDQPQQF
TRBD2,TRBJ2-3,.,TRBV4-3,TGTACCAGCATCCAAGATCTTCCCTCCGGGACTAGCGGGAGAGCAGATACGCAGTATTTT,CTSIQDLPSGTSGRADTQYF
.,TRBJ2-5,.,TRBV24-1,TGTGCCACCAGTGACACCGTCCTGGAGACCCAGTACTTC,CATSDTVLETQYF
TRBD1,TRBJ1-1,once,TRBV6-4,TGTGTCAGCAGTCAGGGACAGGAGAACACTGAAGCTTTCTTT,CVSSQGQENTEAFF
.,TRBJ2-5,once,TRBV5-8,TGTGCCAGCAGCTTCGGGACTGGCGGAGAGACCCAGAACTTC,CASSFGTGGETQNF